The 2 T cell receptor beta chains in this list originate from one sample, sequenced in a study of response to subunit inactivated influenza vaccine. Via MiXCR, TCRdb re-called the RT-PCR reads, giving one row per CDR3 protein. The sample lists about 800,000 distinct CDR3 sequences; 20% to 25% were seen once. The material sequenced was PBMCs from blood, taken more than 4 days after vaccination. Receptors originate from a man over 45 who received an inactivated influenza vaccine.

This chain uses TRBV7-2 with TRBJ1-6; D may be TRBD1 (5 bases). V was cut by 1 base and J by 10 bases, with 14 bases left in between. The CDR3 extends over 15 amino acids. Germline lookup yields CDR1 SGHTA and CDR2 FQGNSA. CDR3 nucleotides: TGTGCCAGCAGCTTAGGTGGGGGATCGAGCTCACCCCTCCACTTT. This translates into CASSLGGGSSSPLHF.

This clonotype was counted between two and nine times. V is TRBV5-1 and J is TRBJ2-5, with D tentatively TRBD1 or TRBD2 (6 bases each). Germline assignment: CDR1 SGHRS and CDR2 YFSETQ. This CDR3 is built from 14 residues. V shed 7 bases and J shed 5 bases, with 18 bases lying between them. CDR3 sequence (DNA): TGCGCCAGCCGACCAGGGGCAGGGAGGGAGACCCAGTACTTC. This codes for CASRPGAGRETQYF.